The present T cell receptor beta chain was sequenced within a study of a mutant IDH1 vaccine in newly diagnosed glioma. Overall study context: Vaccinations were initiated 4-6 weeks following radiotherapy alone, or were given together with temozolomide cycles. Standard pretreatment was either radiotherapy, temozolomide, or, for most, radiochemotherapy with temozolomide.

The repertoire was sequenced with immunoSEQ multiplex PCR; TCRdb's copy has only in-frame clones and lacks some. The sample lists tens of thousands of clones; roughly 90% were seen once. Study observations and caveats: Any relationship between pseudoprogression and changes in top peripheral T cell clonotypes seemed absent. In approximately 93% of patients, immune responses induced by the vaccine occurred.

On this clone: Antigen unknown.

The trim removed 3 bases at V and 2 bases at J, leaving 9 bases unmatched. The germline CDR1 and CDR2 sequences are SGHKS and YYEKEE (reference sequence). This CDR3 has 16 amino acids. Time point indicated: week 47, end of study. Doses comprised 300 ug of mutant IDH1 20-mer peptide each, plus topical imiquimod. The chain joins TRBV5-5 to TRBJ2-7, with TRBD1 matching over 9 bases. The receptor's source is a woman between 40 and 55 years old with glioma. This material consisted of PBMCs, taken from a glioma patient whose treatment included an IDH1 peptide vaccine. As DNA, the CDR3 is TGTGCCAGCAGCTCCCTACAGGGGGCGCGGCCCTACGAGCAGTACTTC. The encoded protein is CASSSLQGARPYEQYF.